A single sample is the source of the 22 T cell receptor beta chains below, sequenced in a study of molecular identifiers for immune sequencing clone quantification. TCRdb ran MiXCR on the PCR reads and lists one entry per CDR3 protein. The table lists about 65,000 distinct CDR3 sequences, around 17% of them singletons. Sequenced sample: naive CD8+ T cells from blood, with Jurkat cell RNA spiked in. Documented subset: FACS-sorted CD8+CD4-CCR7+CD45RA+ naive T cells. These receptors all come from a human donor in good health. Some libraries in this study had Jurkat cell RNA spiked in.

This clonotype showed up many times. The V gene is TRBV6-5, the J gene TRBJ2-3, with unresolved D. Germline CDR1 is MNHEY and CDR2 is SVGAGI. V was cut by 2 bases and J by 10 bases, with 13 bases left in between. This CDR3 has 13 residues. The CDR3 loop reads CASSYGETTAQYF. CDR3 bases: TGTGCCAGCAGTTACGGAGAGACCACGGCGCAGTATTTT.

This clonotype was seen at least ten times. This chain uses TRBV27 with TRBJ2-1, with D uncertain. Trimming shortened V by 7 bases and J by 9 bases, and 16 bases separated the two germline ends. Germline-derived CDR1 and CDR2 are MNHEY and SMNVEV (reference sequence). The CDR3 is 13 residues long. The CDR3 nucleotides read TGTGCCAGCATCCCGGATGATGGTATTGAGCAGTTCTTC. Its translation is CASIPDDGIEQFF.

This clonotype was seen at least ten times. The genes are TRBV7-9 and TRBJ1-4; D gene unclear. The germline V gene has CDR1 SEHNR and CDR2 FQNEAQ (reference sequence). The CDR3 contains 15 residues. V gave up 5 bases and J gave up 3 bases, with 13 bases separating them. This CDR3 reads CASSLRTDPNEKLFF. CDR3 bases: TGTGCCAGCAGCCTACGGACGGATCCTAATGAAAAACTGTTTTTT.

The chain recombines TRBV20-1 with TRBJ2-1, with D unresolved. The CDR3 covers 15 residues. In germline, CDR1 is DFQATT, CDR2 SNEGSKA (reference sequence). The germline V and J ends were trimmed by 0 bases and 1 base, with 10 bases remaining between them. The CDR3 nucleotides are TGCAGTGCTAGAGAGATGATAAAATCCTACAATGAGCAGTTCTTC. Amino acid sequence: CSAREMIKSYNEQFF.

This clonotype was found once. The rearrangement links TRBV24-1 to TRBJ1-5; 11 bases are shared with TRBD1. Losses at the gene ends were 10 bases for V and 4 bases for J; bases not matched to a gene: 11. The germline gives CDR1 KGHDR, CDR2 SFDVKD. The CDR3 consists of 16 residues. DNA for the CDR3: TGTGCCACGACTAGCCCGGGACAGGGGGAAAATCAGCCCCAGCATTTT. Its protein is CATTSPGQGENQPQHF.

This clonotype has at least ten counts. The chain's CDR3 is CSALPYGGQGATLAGNTIYF. CDR3 nucleotides: TGCAGTGCTCTTCCCTACGGCGGACAGGGGGCGACCTTAGCTGGAAACACCATATATTTT. The V gene is TRBV20-1, the J gene TRBJ1-3; 11 bases are a match to TRBD1. Trimming cost V 5 bases and J 2 bases; bases outside gene matches: 20. This CDR3 region has 20 residues. Per germline, CDR1 DFQATT and CDR2 SNEGSKA (reference sequence).

To note about this clonotype: It may be a read error: a sequence one base away is much more abundant. Given the absence of the conserved phenylalanine or tryptophan at the CDR3 end, a read error is likely. The J gene is TRBJ2-5, the V gene TRBV7-9, with D possibly matching TRBD1 (6 bases). Trimming took 1 base from V and 0 from J, leaving 9 bases between them. The germline CDR1 and CDR2 sequences are SEHNR and FQNEAQ (reference sequence). The CDR3 has 15 residues. The chain's CDR3 is CASSLVQGDQETQYL. In DNA, the CDR3 is TGTGCCAGCAGCTTAGTACAGGGTGACCAAGAGACCCAGTACCTC.

V and J are TRBV6-2 or TRBV6-3 and TRBJ2-7; TRBD2 matches at 13 bases. Germline V gene sequence: CDR1 MNHEY, CDR2 SVGEGT. J lost 6 bases, V lost 6 bases, and 14 bases had no gene match. The CDR3 runs to 17 residues. The CDR3 DNA reads TGTGCCAGCAGCCCCGGGAAGATAACTAGCGGGAGGGTCGAGCAGTACTTC. Its protein product is CASSPGKITSGRVEQYF.

The chain carries TRBV5-1 and TRBJ2-1; 8 bases align to TRBD2. Trimming at V came to 4 bases and at J to 1 base, leaving 16 bases not matched to a gene. CDR3 length: 19 residues. Germline CDR1 SGHRS, CDR2 YFSETQ. The CDR3 DNA follows: TGCGCCAGCAGCCCGGGTAGGAGCGGGAGTTTTTGGTCCTACAATGAGCAGTTCTTC. It is translated as CASSPGRSGSFWSYNEQFF. Filled out from reference TRBV5-1 and TRBJ2-1, the complete variable domain reads KAGVTQTPRYLIKTRGQQVTLSCSPISGHRSVSWYQQTPGQGLQFLFEYFSETQRNKGNFPGRFSGRQFSNSRSEMNVSTLELGDSALYLCASSPGRSGSFWSYNEQFFGPGTRLTVL.

This clonotype has at least ten counts. The chain has TRBV24-1 and TRBJ2-1; no firm D call. CDR1 and CDR2 (germline): KGHDR, SFDVKD. The length of the CDR3 is 15 residues. V lost 5 bases to trimming and J lost 0 bases, with 10 bases between them. CDR3 loop: CATSAATTSYNEQFF. The CDR3 coding sequence is TGTGCCACCAGTGCGGCAACCACCTCCTACAATGAGCAGTTCTTC.

This clonotype was detected ten times or more. The chain uses TRBV20-1 and TRBJ2-7; no reliable D call. Germline CDR1 DFQATT, CDR2 SNEGSKA (reference sequence). The V end lost 0 bases, the J end lost 2 bases, and 17 bases lay between the germline ends. CDR3 length: 16 residues. The CDR3 reads CSARDLRGVGAYEQYF. The CDR3 DNA sequence: TGCAGTGCTAGAGATCTCCGTGGGGTAGGAGCCTACGAGCAGTACTTC.

The J gene is TRBJ2-7, the V gene TRBV13, with D hard to call. CDR1 and CDR2 from the germline V gene are PRHDT and FYEKMQ (reference sequence). The CDR3 has 14 amino acids. Trimming took off 5 bases at V and 3 bases at J, with 14 bases between the two ends. This CDR3 reads CASSPRGGIYEQYF. The CDR3 nucleotides read TGTGCCAGCAGCCCTCGAGGTGGCATCTACGAGCAGTACTTC.

This clonotype has a count of ten or more. The gene calls are TRBV19 and TRBJ2-1, with TRBD1 identical over 8 bases. V dropped 3 bases and J dropped 2; count of bases not matched to a gene: 3. This CDR3 has 15 amino acids. Germline V gives CDR1 LNHDA, CDR2 SQIVND (reference sequence). The CDR3 DNA reads TGTGCCAGTAGTATGACAGGGGACCCCTACAATGAGCAGTTCTTC. Residues: CASSMTGDPYNEQFF.

This clonotype was counted a few times. V is TRBV2 and J is TRBJ1-4; D may be TRBD1 (5 bases). Looked up from germline, CDR1 is SNHLY and CDR2 is FYNNEI. CDR3 size: 15 residues. Trimming took 0 bases from V and 7 from J, leaving 12 bases between them. The CDR3 region has the DNA TGTGCCAGCAGTGAAGCGGGAGGGGACCTTGAAAAACTGTTTTTT. Protein product: CASSEAGGDLEKLFF.

This clonotype was seen ten or more times. The chain carries TRBV7-6 and TRBJ1-4; no clear D gene. This CDR3 has 14 amino acids. The germline V gene encodes CDR1 SGHVS and CDR2 FNYEAQ. V was clipped by 1 base and J by 11 bases, with 14 bases between them. CDR3 DNA sequence: TGTGCCAGCAGCTTAGGATCGGACGTTGGCAAACTGTTTTTT. Amino acid sequence: CASSLGSDVGKLFF.

This clonotype was seen a single time. One end of the junction is discordant with germline, which a read error may explain. The chain uses TRBV28 and TRBJ2-7; a possible D gene is TRBD2 (5 bases). This CDR3 comprises 13 residues. Per the germline V gene, CDR1 is MDHEN and CDR2 is SYDVKM. This CDR3 is CASSLRLSYKQYF. The CDR3 nucleotides read TGTGCCAGCAGTTTACGACTATCCTACAAGCAGTACTTC.

This clonotype was recorded at least ten times. The CDR3 DNA sequence: TGTGCCAGCATTCCCGGGACGGATGATGAAAAACTGTTTTTT. It translates to CASIPGTDDEKLFF. This rearrangement joins TRBV6-2 or TRBV6-3 to TRBJ1-4; D might be TRBD1 (5 bases). V lost 7 bases, J lost 6 bases, and 15 bases lay in between. The CDR3 covers 14 residues. Germline CDR1 reads MNHEY; CDR2 reads SVGEGT.

The sample holds many counts of this clonotype. This sequence joins TRBV24-1 and TRBJ2-2; no definite D call. The CDR3 covers 12 residues. V shed 5 bases and J shed 6 bases, with 6 bases lying between them. The germline CDR1 and CDR2 sequences are KGHDR and SFDVKD. CDR3 sequence (DNA): TGTGCCACCAGTGCCTTTGCCGGGGAGCTGTTTTTT. Translating gives CATSAFAGELFF.

This clonotype was observed at least ten times. The chain joins TRBV4-1 to TRBJ1-2, with 8 nucleotides matching TRBD1. This CDR3 is built from 15 residues. The V and J ends lost 1 base and 7 bases, in that order; junction bases with no gene match: 8. Germline V CDR1 and CDR2: MGHRA, YSYEKL. CDR3 region: CASSQVAGGLAGYTF. CDR3 nucleotide sequence: TGCGCCAGCAGCCAAGTTGCAGGGGGCTTAGCTGGCTACACCTTC.

This clonotype was observed a handful of times. One end of the junction does not line up with germline, which may come from a read error. The chain uses TRBV5-3 and TRBJ2-7; D remains unclear. TRBV5-3 is treated as an ORF (open reading frame) with a function not yet certain. CDR3 length equals 14 residues. The CDR3 sequence: CASSSGPVPYEQYF. CDR3 DNA: TGTGCCAGCAGCTCCGGGCCAGTACCCTACGAGCAGTACTTC.

In this sample, this clonotype turned up many times. The CDR3 loop is CAISEWTSGSSLDTQYF. The CDR3 DNA follows: TGTGCCATCAGTGAGTGGACTAGCGGGTCATCGTTAGATACGCAGTATTTT. This chain joins TRBV10-3 and TRBJ2-3; 11 bases match TRBD2. Germline V CDR1 and CDR2: ENHRY, SYGVKD. The junction had 8 bases not matched to a gene; V was cut back by 1 base and J by 5 bases. This CDR3 has 17 amino acids.

This clonotype was seen many times. The J gene is TRBJ2-2, the V gene TRBV5-4, with 7 bases matching TRBD2. The V gene end was trimmed by 0 bases and the J gene end by 0 bases; junction bases not matched to a gene: 11. The CDR3 is 19 amino acids. Germline V gene sequence: CDR1 SGHNT, CDR2 YYREEE (reference sequence). This chain's CDR3 is CASSLVPRRAGANTGELFF. CDR3 in DNA: TGTGCCAGCAGCTTGGTTCCTCGAAGGGCGGGGGCGAACACCGGGGAGCTGTTTTTT.